The 3 T cell receptor beta chains below were found in one sample sequenced in a study of OX40 agonist ivuxolimab in advanced cancers. Method: immunoSEQ multiplex PCR; TCRdb's copy keeps in-frame clones and lacks some. In the table there are tens of thousands of clones, about four fifths of which are singletons. The sample consisted of CD4+ or CD8+ T cells sorted from blood, taken in a trial of the OX40 agonist ivuxolimab. These receptor sequences come from an adult with an advanced solid tumor such as melanoma, head and neck, liver or kidney cancer.

This clone was detected only a few times. The chain is built from TRBV28 and TRBJ2-7; 9 nucleotides agree with TRBD1. V lost 5 bases to trimming and J lost 0 bases; unmatched junction nucleotides: 2. Germline V gene lookup returns CDR1 MDHEN and CDR2 SYDVKM. The CDR3 sequence is 14 residues long. CDR3 nucleotide sequence: TGTGCCAGCAGTCCACAGGGGGCCTCCTACGAGCAGTACTTC. Protein product: CASSPQGASYEQYF.

This clone was seen a handful of times. J is TRBJ1-1 and V is TRBV9, with no clear D. The germline V gene has CDR1 SGDLS and CDR2 YYNGEE. CDR3 length equals 13 residues. The V end was cut by 5 bases, the J end by 0 bases, with 8 bases between. CDR3 loop: CASSKDLNTEAFF. The CDR3 DNA sequence: TGTGCCAGCAGTAAGGATCTGAACACTGAAGCTTTCTTT.

The V and J genes are TRBV28 and TRBJ2-1; 7 bases line up with TRBD2. This CDR3 is 16 amino acids long. CDR1 MDHEN and CDR2 SYDVKM come from the germline V gene. With 4 bases clipped from V and 0 bases from J, the junction kept 6 bases outside the gene matches. The CDR3 sequence: CASSSRGVPSYNEQFF. CDR3 in DNA: TGTGCCAGCAGTTCCCGGGGGGTACCCTCCTACAATGAGCAGTTCTTC.